The T cell receptor beta chain described here comes from a study of blood T cell repertoires in COVID-19. About the research overall: From T cells, B-cell-depleted T cells, or PBMCs came the material, which was cDNA or gDNA.

Original analysis: Estimated nucleated cell counts came from reference gene primer amplification. Here immunoSEQ multiplex PCR was the method, and the copy in TCRdb shows in-frame clones only, minus some. V and J calls and clone size are given by that table; D and trimming were obtained from the DNA. Among roughly 52,000 clones, more than 75% were seen once, and the ten largest hold 4%. The sequence derives from a man aged 45 to 65 with acute or convalescent COVID-19. The sample taken for sequencing was peripheral blood.

The chain's CDR3 is CASSPGQANQPQHF. For the CDR3, the DNA is TGTGCCAGCTCACCGGGACAGGCAAATCAGCCCCAGCATTTT. This chain links TRBV18 with TRBJ1-5; TRBD1 matches 8 bases. This CDR3 region has 14 residues. The germline V gene has CDR1 KGHSH and CDR2 LQKENI. Germline trimming cut 3 bases from V and 4 bases from J; bases unmatched to any gene: 2. The entire variable domain, with the rest obtained from reference TRBV18 and TRBJ1-5, is as follows: NAGVMQNPRHLVRRRGQEARLRCSPMKGHSHVYWYRQLPEEGLKFMVYLQKENIIDESGMPKERFSAEFPKEGPSILRIQQVVRGDSAAYFCASSPGQANQPQHFGDGTRLSIL.